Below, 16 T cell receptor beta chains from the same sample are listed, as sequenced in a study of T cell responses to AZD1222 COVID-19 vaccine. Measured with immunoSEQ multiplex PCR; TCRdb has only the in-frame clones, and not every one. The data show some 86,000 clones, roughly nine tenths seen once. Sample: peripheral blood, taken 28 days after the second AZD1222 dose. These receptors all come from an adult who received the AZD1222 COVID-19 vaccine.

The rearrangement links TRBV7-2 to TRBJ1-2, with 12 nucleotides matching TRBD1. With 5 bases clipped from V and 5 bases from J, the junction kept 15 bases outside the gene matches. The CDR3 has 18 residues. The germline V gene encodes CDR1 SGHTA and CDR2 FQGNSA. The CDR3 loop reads CASSPDSGTGGQIYGYTF. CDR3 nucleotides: TGTGCCAGCAGCCCAGATTCTGGGACAGGGGGCCAAATTTATGGCTACACCTTC. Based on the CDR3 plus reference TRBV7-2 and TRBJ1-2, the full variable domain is GAGVSQSPSNKVTEKGKDVELRCDPISGHTALYWYRQSLGQGLEFLIYFQGNSAPDKSGLPSDRFSAERTGGSVSTLTIQRTQQEDSAVYLCASSPDSGTGGQIYGYTFGSGTRLTVV.

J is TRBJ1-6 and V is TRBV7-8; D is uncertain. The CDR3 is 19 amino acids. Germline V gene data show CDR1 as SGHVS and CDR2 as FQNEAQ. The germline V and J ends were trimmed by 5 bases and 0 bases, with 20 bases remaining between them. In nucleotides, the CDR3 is TGTGCCAGCAGCCTCACGGGGATGTGGCAGGTCTCCTATAATTCACCCCTCCACTTT. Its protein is CASSLTGMWQVSYNSPLHF.

CDR3 DNA: TGTGCCAGTAGTATACGGAGAGGGGATGACACAGATACGCAGTATTTT. The encoded protein is CASSIRRGDDTDTQYF. The chain couples TRBV19 to TRBJ2-3; the D gene could be TRBD1 or TRBD2 (5 bases each). V was clipped by 2 bases and J by 2 bases, with 14 bases between them. Germline-derived CDR1 and CDR2 are LNHDA and SQIVND (reference sequence). This CDR3 has 16 amino acids.

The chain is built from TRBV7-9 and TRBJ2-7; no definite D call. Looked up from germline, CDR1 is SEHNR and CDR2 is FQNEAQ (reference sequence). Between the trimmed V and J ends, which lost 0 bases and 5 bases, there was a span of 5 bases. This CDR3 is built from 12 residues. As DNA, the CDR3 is TGTGCCAGCAGCTTAGCAGCCCACGAGCAGTACTTC. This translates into CASSLAAHEQYF. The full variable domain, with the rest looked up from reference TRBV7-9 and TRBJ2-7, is DTGVSQNPRHKITKRGQNVTFRCDPISEHNRLYWYRQTLGQGPEFLTYFQNEAQLEKSRLLSDRFSAERPKGSFSTLEIQRTEQGDSAMYLCASSLAAHEQYFGPGTRLTVT.

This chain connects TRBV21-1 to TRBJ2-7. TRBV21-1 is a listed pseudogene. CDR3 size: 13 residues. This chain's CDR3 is CANPKGQGNEQYF. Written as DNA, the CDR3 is TGTGCCAATCCGAAGGGCCAAGGGAACGAGCAGTACTTC.

The CDR3, as DNA: TGTGCCAGTAGCTACAGGGGGCGCCGCGGCACCGGGGAGCTGTTTTTT. It encodes CASSYRGRRGTGELFF. The rearrangement uses TRBV19 and TRBJ2-2, with 9 bases matching TRBD1. Germline lookup yields CDR1 LNHDA and CDR2 SQIVND (reference sequence). This CDR3 has 16 residues. The V and J ends lost 6 bases and 4 bases, in that order; junction bases with no gene match: 9.

CDR3 in DNA: TGTGCCAGCAGCTCCCAGACAGTAGATACGCAGTATTTT. Amino acid sequence: CASSSQTVDTQYF. V and J are TRBV11-3 and TRBJ2-3, with D perhaps matching TRBD1 (5 bases). CDR3 length equals 13 residues. Trimming left V 4 bases short and J 5 bases short, with 10 bases between. Germline CDR1 and CDR2: SGHNT and YENEEA.

The CDR3 loop is CASSLHSGQSSYNSPLHF. CDR3 coding DNA: TGCGCCAGCAGCTTGCACAGTGGCCAAAGCTCCTATAATTCACCCCTCCACTTT. This rearrangement joins TRBV5-1 to TRBJ1-6; D unresolved. The V gene lost 1 base and the J gene lost 0 bases, with 14 bases spanning the gap. The CDR3 runs 18 residues. In germline, CDR1 is SGHRS, CDR2 YFSETQ.

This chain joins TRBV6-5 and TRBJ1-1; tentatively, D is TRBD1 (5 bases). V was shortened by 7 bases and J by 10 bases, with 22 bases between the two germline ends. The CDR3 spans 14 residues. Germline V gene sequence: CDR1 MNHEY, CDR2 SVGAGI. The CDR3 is CASNRNDPTGGAFF. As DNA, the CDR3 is TGTGCCAGCAATAGGAACGACCCGACGGGGGGAGCTTTCTTT.

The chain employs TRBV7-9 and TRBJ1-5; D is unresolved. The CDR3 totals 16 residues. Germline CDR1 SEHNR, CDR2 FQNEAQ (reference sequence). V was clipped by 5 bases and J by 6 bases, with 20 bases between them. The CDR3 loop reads CASSLDGSYGGQPQHF. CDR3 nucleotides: TGTGCCAGCAGCCTAGACGGCAGCTATGGCGGTCAGCCCCAGCATTTT.

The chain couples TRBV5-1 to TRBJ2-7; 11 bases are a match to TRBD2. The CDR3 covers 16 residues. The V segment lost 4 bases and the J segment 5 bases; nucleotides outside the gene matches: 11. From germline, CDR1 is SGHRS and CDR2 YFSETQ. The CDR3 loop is CASSTLPTSGGHEQYF. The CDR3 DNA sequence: TGCGCCAGCAGCACCCTCCCCACTAGCGGGGGACACGAGCAGTACTTC. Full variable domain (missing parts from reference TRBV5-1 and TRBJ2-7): KAGVTQTPRYLIKTRGQQVTLSCSPISGHRSVSWYQQTPGQGLQFLFEYFSETQRNKGNFPGRFSGRQFSNSRSEMNVSTLELGDSALYLCASSTLPTSGGHEQYFGPGTRLTVT.

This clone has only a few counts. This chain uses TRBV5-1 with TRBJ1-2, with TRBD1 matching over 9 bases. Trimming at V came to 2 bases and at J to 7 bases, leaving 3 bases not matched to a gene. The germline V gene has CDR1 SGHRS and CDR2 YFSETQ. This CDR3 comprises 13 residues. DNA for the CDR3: TGCGCCAGCAGCTTACAGGGGGCGGGTGGCTACACCTTC. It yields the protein CASSLQGAGGYTF.

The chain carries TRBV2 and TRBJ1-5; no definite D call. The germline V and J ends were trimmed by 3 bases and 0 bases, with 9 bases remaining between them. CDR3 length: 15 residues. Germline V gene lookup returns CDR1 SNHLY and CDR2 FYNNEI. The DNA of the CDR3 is TGTGCCAGCAGTGAGGCCAGAGATAGCAATCAGCCCCAGCATTTT. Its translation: CASSEARDSNQPQHF.

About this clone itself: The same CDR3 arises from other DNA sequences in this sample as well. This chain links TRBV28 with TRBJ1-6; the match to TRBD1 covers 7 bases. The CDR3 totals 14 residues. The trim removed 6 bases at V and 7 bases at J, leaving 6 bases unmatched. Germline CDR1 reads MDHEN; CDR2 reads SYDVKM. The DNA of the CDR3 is TGTGCCAGCAGGGTACAGGGGCGGAATTCACCCCTCCACTTT. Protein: CASRVQGRNSPLHF.

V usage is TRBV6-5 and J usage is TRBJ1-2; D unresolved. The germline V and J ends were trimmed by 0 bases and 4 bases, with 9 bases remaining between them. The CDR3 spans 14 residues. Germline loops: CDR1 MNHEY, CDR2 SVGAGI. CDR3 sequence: CASSYSRGTYGYTF. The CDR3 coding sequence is TGTGCCAGCAGTTACTCGCGGGGAACCTATGGCTACACCTTC.

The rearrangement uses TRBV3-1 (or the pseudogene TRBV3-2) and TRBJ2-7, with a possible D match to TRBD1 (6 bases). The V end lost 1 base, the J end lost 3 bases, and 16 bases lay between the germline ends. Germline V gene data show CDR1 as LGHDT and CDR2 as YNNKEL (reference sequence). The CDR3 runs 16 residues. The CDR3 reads CASSQAGQLKNYEQYF. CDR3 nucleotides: TGTGCCAGCAGCCAAGCCGGACAGCTTAAGAACTACGAGCAGTACTTC.